These 7 T cell receptor beta chains came from one sample sequenced in a study of T cell responses to AZD1222 COVID-19 vaccine. The method was immunoSEQ multiplex PCR; TCRdb's version includes in-frame clones alone and lacks a portion of them. This table holds about 140,000 clones, 80% to 95% found once. The sequences come from peripheral blood, collected 28 days after the second AZD1222 dose. These receptors all stem from an adult who received the AZD1222 COVID-19 vaccine.

The chain has TRBV19 and TRBJ2-7; D unresolved. Germline CDR1 LNHDA, CDR2 SQIVND (reference sequence). V was trimmed by 5 bases and J by 4 bases, leaving 18 bases between them. This CDR3 has 15 amino acids. The CDR3 is CASSQLPGKTYEQYF. CDR3 in DNA: TGTGCCAGTAGTCAGTTACCGGGTAAGACTTACGAGCAGTACTTC.

V is TRBV2 and J is TRBJ1-2; D gene ambiguous. This CDR3 contains 14 residues. Germline V lookup: CDR1 SNHLY, CDR2 FYNNEI. Trimming removed 2 bases from V and 6 bases from J, with 13 bases in between. The DNA of the CDR3 is TGTGCCAGCAGTGAAACCATGGGTGCCGATGGCTACACCTTC. Translated, it gives CASSETMGADGYTF.

The genes are TRBV28 and TRBJ1-2, with unresolved D. V was shortened by 2 bases and J by 0 bases, with 7 bases between the two germline ends. Germline V gives CDR1 MDHEN, CDR2 SYDVKM. This CDR3 is built from 14 residues. This CDR3 is CASSLRRANYGYTF. CDR3 sequence (DNA): TGTGCCAGCAGTTTACGGAGAGCTAACTATGGCTACACCTTC.

The gene calls are TRBV7-9 and TRBJ2-1, with 8 nucleotides matching TRBD1. CDR3 size: 15 residues. Germline-derived CDR1 and CDR2 are SEHNR and FQNEAQ (reference sequence). After removal of 1 base from V and 3 bases from J, the junction contained 2 bases not matched to a gene. The CDR3: CASSLGTGLYNEQFF. CDR3 sequence (DNA): TGTGCCAGCAGCTTAGGGACAGGGCTCTACAATGAGCAGTTCTTC.

This rearrangement joins TRBV9 to TRBJ1-1, with a tentative D call TRBD1 (5 bases). V was pared by 5 bases and J by 0 bases, with 14 bases between. CDR1 and CDR2 (germline): SGDLS, YYNGEE. There are 15 residues in the CDR3. Here the CDR3 reads CASRRGGDLNTEAFF. CDR3 bases: TGTGCCAGCAGAAGAGGCGGGGACCTGAACACTGAAGCTTTCTTT. The full variable domain, completed using reference TRBV9 and TRBJ1-1, is DSGVTQTPKHLITATGQRVTLRCSPRSGDLSVYWYQQSLDQGLQFLIQYYNGEERAKGNILERFSAQQFPDLHSELNLSSLELGDSALYFCASRRGGDLNTEAFFGQGTRLTVV.

The gene calls are TRBV7-9 and TRBJ1-1; D remains ambiguous. Trimming stripped 3 bases from V and 3 bases from J, with 11 bases between. CDR1 and CDR2 (germline): SEHNR, FQNEAQ (reference sequence). There are 14 residues in the CDR3. CDR3 residues: CASSFGVGYTEAFF. CDR3 nucleotide sequence: TGTGCCAGCAGCTTCGGGGTTGGGTACACTGAAGCTTTCTTT.

The V and J genes are TRBV18 and TRBJ1-6, with D perhaps TRBD1 (5 bases). Germline-derived CDR1 and CDR2 are KGHSH and LQKENI. This CDR3 comprises 14 residues. Trimming took off 2 bases at V and 8 bases at J, with 10 bases between the two ends. The CDR3 reads CASSPVGGDSPLHF. The CDR3, as DNA: TGTGCCAGCTCACCAGTTGGGGGTGATTCACCCCTCCACTTT.